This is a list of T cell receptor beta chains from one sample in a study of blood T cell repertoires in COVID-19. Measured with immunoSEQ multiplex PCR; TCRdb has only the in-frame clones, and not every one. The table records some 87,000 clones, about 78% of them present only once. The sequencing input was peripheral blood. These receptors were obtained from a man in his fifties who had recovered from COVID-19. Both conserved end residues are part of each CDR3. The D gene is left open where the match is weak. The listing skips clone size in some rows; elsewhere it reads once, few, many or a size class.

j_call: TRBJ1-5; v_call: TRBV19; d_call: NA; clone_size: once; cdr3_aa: CASSIGRVTAQHF; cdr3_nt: TGTGCCAGTAGTATCGGTCGAGTAACGGCCCAGCATTTT
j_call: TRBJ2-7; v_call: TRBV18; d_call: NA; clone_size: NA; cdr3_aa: CASSPRSSDDEQYF; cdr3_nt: TGTGCCAGCTCACCCAGGTCTAGCGACGACGAGCAGTACTTC
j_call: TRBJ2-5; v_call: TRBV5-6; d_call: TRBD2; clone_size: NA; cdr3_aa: CASGTSGGETQYF; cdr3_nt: TGTGCCAGCGGGACTAGCGGAGGGGAGACCCAGTACTTC
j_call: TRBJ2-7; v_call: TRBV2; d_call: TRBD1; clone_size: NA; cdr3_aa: CASSPPGTVFYEQYF; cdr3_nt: TGTGCCAGCAGTCCTCCCGGGACAGTGTTCTACGAGCAGTACTTC
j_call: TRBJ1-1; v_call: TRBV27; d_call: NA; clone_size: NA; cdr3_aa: CASSLWGVSHTEAFF; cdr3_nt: TGTGCCAGCAGTTTATGGGGAGTTTCCCACACTGAAGCTTTCTTT
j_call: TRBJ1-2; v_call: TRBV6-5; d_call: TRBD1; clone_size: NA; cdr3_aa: CASRGQPMGYGYTF; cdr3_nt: TGTGCCAGCAGGGGACAGCCGATGGGCTATGGCTACACCTTC
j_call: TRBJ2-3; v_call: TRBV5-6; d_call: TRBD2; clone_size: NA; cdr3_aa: CASSLVSGTDTQYF; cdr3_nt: TGTGCCAGCAGCTTGGTTAGCGGGACAGATACGCAGTATTTT
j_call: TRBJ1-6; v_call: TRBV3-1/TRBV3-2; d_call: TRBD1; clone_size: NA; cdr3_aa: CASSYRGDYNSPLHF; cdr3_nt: TGTGCCAGCAGCTACAGGGGAGATTATAATTCACCCCTCCACTTT
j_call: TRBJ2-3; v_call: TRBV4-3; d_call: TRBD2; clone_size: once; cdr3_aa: CASSQAAVAGGGDTQYF; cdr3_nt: TGCGCCAGCAGCCAAGCGGCCGTAGCGGGAGGGGGGGATACGCAGTATTTT
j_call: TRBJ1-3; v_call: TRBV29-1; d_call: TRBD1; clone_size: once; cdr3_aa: CSVETTGGIGNTIYF; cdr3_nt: TGCAGCGTCGAGACGACAGGGGGGATCGGAAACACCATATATTTT
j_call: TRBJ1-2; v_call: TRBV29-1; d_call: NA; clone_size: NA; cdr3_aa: CSSKFRDSNYGYTF; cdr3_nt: TGCAGCTCTAAATTCCGGGACTCTAACTATGGCTACACCTTC
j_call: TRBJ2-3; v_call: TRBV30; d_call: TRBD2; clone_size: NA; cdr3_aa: CACKAGAGTDTQYF; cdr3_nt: TGTGCCTGTAAAGCGGGGGCCGGGACAGATACGCAGTATTTT
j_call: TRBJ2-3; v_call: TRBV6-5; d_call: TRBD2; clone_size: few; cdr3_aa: CASRRDYSSDTQYF; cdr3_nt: TGTGCCAGCAGGCGGGACTACAGTTCAGATACGCAGTATTTT
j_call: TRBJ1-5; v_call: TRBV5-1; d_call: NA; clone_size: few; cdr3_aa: CASSPGGAEVVQPQHF; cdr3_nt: TGCGCCAGCAGCCCGGGGGGGGCTGAGGTAGTACAGCCCCAGCATTTT
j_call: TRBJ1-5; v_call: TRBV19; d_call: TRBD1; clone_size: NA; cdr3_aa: CASSGRGQGAQPQHF; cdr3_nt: TGTGCCAGTAGTGGTAGGGGACAGGGGGCTCAGCCCCAGCATTTT
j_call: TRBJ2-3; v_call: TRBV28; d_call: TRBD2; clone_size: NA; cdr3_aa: CASSSQTSGSSSDTQYF; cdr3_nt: TGTGCCAGCAGTTCACAGACTAGCGGGAGTAGCTCAGATACGCAGTATTTT
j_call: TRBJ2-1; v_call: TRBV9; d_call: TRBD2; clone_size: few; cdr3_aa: CASSVLAESYNEQFF; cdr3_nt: TGTGCCAGCAGCGTCCTAGCGGAATCCTACAATGAGCAGTTCTTC
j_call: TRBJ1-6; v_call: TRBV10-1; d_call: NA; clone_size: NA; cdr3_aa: CASSADTYSPLHF; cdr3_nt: TGCGCCAGCAGCGCGGACACCTATTCACCCCTCCACTTT
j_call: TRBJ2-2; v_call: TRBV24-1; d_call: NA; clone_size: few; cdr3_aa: CATSDSAGRNTGELFF; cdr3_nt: TGTGCCACCAGTGATTCGGCAGGGCGGAACACCGGGGAGCTGTTTTTT
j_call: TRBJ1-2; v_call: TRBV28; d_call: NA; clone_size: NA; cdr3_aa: CASTLAVGGYTF; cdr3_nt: TGTGCCAGCACTCTGGCTGTTGGCGGCTACACCTTC
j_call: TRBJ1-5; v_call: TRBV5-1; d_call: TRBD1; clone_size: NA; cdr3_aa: CASSLTPQGASNQPQHF; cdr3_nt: TGCGCCAGCAGCCTGACCCCCCAGGGGGCAAGCAATCAGCCCCAGCATTTT
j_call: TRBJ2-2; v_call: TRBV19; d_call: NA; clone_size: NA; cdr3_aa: CASLDRPNTGELFF; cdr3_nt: TGTGCCAGTTTAGACAGACCGAACACCGGGGAGCTGTTTTTT
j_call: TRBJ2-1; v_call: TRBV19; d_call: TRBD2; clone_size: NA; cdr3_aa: CASSSAGLGGAWFF; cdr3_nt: TGTGCCAGTAGTTCAGCGGGACTCGGGGGAGCATGGTTCTTC
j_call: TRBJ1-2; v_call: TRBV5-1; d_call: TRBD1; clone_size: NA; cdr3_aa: CASSWGGTGNYGYTF; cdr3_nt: TGCGCCAGCAGCTGGGGAGGGACAGGGAACTATGGCTACACCTTC
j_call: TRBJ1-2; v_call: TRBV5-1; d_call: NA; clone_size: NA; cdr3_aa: CASSSQGVGYGYTF; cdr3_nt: TGCGCCAGCAGCTCCCAAGGGGTCGGATATGGCTACACCTTC
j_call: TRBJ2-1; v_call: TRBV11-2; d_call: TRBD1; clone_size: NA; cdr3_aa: CASSLEGNRGDRNEQFF; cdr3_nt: TGTGCCAGCAGCTTAGAGGGGAACAGGGGGGATAGGAATGAGCAGTTCTTC
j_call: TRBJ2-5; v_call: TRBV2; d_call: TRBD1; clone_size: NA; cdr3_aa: CASKRDRGRETQYF; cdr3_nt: TGTGCCAGCAAACGGGACAGGGGTAGAGAGACCCAGTACTTC
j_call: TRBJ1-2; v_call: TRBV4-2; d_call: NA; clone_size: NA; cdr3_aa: CASSQSYGYTF; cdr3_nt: TGTGCCAGCAGCCAGAGCTATGGCTACACCTTC
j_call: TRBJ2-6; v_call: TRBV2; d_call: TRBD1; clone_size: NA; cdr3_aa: CASSGGTAGANVLTF; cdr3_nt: TGTGCCAGCAGTGGTGGGACAGCTGGGGCCAACGTCCTGACTTTC
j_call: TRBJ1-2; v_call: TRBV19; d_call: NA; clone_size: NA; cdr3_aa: CASSNGGPANYGYTF; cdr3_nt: TGTGCCAGTAGTAATGGGGGCCCAGCTAACTATGGCTACACCTTC
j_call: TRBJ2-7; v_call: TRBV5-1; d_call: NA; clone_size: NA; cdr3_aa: CASSFQGPYEQYF; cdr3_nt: TGCGCCAGCAGCTTTCAGGGTCCCTACGAGCAGTACTTC
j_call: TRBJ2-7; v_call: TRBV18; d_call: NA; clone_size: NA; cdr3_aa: CASSPGGYEQYF; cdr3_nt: TGTGCCAGCTCCCCAGGCGGCTACGAGCAGTACTTC
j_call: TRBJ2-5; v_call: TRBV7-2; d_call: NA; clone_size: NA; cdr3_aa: CASSLELEETQYF; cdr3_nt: TGTGCCAGCAGCTTAGAACTTGAAGAGACCCAGTACTTC
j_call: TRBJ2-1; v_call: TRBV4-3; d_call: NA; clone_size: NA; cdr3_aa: CASSPKGVYNEQFF; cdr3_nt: TGCGCCAGCAGCCCAAAAGGGGTTTACAATGAGCAGTTCTTC
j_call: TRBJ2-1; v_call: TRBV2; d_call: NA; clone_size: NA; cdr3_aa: CASELEMYNEQFF; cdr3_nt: TGTGCCAGCGAACTAGAAATGTACAATGAGCAGTTCTTC
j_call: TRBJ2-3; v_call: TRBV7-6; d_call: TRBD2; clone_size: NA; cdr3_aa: CASSLGTSGGKDTQYF; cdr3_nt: TGTGCCAGCAGCTTAGGAACTAGCGGGGGAAAAGATACGCAGTATTTT
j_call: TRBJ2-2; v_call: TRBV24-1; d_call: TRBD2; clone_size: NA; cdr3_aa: CATSDFGGEGGELFF; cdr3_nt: TGTGCCACCAGTGATTTTGGGGGGGAAGGCGGGGAGCTGTTTTTT
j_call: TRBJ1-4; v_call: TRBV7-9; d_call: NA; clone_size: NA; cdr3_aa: CASSSGNGGVNEKLFF; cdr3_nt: TGTGCCAGCAGCTCCGGGAACGGGGGGGTCAATGAAAAACTGTTTTTT
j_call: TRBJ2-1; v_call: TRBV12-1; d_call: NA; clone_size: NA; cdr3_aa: CASSFEGGGRDEQFF; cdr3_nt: TGTGCCAGCAGCTTTGAAGGCGGGGGGCGTGATGAGCAGTTCTTC
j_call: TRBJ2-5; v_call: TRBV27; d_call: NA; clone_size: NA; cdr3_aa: CASSLSGGRVETQYF; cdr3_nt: TGTGCCAGCAGTTTATCAGGGGGACGCGTGGAGACCCAGTACTTC
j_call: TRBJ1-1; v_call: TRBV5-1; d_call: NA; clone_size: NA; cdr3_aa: CASSFTNTEAFF; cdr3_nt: TGCGCCAGCAGCTTTACAAACACTGAAGCTTTCTTT
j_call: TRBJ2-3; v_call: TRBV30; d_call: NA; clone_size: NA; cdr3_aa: CAWRRQGTDTQYF; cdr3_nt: TGTGCCTGGAGACGTCAGGGAACAGATACGCAGTATTTT
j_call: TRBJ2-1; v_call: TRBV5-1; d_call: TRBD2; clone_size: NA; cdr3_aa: CASSLVAGGYNEQFF; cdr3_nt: TGCGCCAGCAGCTTGGTGGCGGGGGGCTACAATGAGCAGTTCTTC
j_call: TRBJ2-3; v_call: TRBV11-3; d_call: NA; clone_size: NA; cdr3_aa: CASSLLGLQPGADTQYF; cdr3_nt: TGTGCCAGCAGCTTATTAGGACTACAGCCCGGCGCAGATACGCAGTATTTT
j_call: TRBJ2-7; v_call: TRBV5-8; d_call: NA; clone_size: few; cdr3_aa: CASSRDAYRNLAEQYF; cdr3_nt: TGTGCCAGCAGCCGGGACGCGTACAGGAATCTAGCGGAGCAGTACTTC
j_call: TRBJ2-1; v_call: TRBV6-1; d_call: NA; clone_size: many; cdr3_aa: CASSEMGGGPDEQFF; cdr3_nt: TGTGCCAGCAGTGAAATGGGGGGGGGCCCCGATGAGCAGTTCTTC
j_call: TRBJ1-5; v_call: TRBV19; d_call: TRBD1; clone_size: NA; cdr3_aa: CASSPRLQGNQPQHF; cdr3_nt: TGTGCCAGTAGTCCACGATTACAGGGGAATCAGCCCCAGCATTTT
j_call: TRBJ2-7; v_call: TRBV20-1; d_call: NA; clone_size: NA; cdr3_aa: CSARGGIEQYF; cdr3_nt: TGCAGTGCTAGAGGTGGCATCGAGCAGTACTTC
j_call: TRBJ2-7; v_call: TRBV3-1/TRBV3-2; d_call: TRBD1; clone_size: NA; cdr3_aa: CASSQMWSGGYEQYF; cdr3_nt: TGTGCCAGCAGCCAAATGTGGTCAGGGGGATACGAGCAGTACTTC
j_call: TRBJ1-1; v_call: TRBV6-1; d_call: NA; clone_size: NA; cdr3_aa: CASSEARFTPLRTEAFF; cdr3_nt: TGTGCCAGCAGTGAAGCTCGGTTTACCCCTCTGAGGACTGAAGCTTTCTTT